The present entry profiles one T cell receptor (beta chain) with its context. Every donor was a healthy Caucasian. Unique molecular identifiers were present on cDNA, and template switching added a universal primer site. TCRdb used MiXCR to reprocess the 5' RACE reads, holding one entry per CDR3 protein. The table records hundreds of thousands of distinct CDR3 sequences, 15% to 20% of them present only once. This specimen comes from a study of identical twins. The CDR3 consists of 15 residues. CDR1 is SGHRS, CDR2 YFSETQ, per germline. J gave up 5 bases and V 6 bases, and 13 bases lay outside the gene matches. These sequences were also reported in another study, on T cells expressing NK-cell markers.

The V gene is TRBV5-1, the J gene TRBJ1-1; 7 bases line up with TRBD1. The receptor was isolated from a woman aged 18-29 years in good health. Sequences were obtained from PBMCs. CDR3 sequence: CASTDEGGAETEAFF. The CDR3 DNA reads as TGCGCCAGCACCGACGAAGGGGGCGCGGAGACTGAAGCTTTCTTT.